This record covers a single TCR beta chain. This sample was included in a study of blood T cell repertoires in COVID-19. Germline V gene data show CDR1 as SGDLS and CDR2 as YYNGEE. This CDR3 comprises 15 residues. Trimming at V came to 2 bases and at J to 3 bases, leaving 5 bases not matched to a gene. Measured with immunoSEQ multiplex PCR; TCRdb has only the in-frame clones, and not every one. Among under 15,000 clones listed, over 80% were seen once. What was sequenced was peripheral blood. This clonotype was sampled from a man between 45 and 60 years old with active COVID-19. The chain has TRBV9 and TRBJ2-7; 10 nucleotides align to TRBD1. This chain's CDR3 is CASSVSGTGVYEQYF. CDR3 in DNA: TGTGCCAGCAGCGTGAGCGGGACAGGGGTCTACGAGCAGTACTTC.